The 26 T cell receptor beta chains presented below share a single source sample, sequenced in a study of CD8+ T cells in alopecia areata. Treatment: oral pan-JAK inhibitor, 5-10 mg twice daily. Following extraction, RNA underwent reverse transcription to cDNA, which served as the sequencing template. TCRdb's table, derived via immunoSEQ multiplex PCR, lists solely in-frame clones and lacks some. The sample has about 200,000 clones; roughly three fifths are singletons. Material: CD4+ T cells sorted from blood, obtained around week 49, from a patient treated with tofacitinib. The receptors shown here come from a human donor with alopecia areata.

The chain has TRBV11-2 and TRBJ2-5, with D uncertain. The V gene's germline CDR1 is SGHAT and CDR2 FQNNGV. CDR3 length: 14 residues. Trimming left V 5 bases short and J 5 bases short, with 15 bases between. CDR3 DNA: TGTGCCAGCAGCCGTTACGGCTCCAGTGAGACCCAGTACTTC. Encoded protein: CASSRYGSSETQYF.

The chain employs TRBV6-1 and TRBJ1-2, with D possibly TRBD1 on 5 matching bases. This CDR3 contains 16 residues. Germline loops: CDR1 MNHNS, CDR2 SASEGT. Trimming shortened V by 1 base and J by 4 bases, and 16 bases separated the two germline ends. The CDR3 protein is CASSEVIFAGSYGYTF. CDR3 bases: TGTGCCAGCAGTGAAGTAATATTTGCAGGGAGCTATGGCTACACCTTC.

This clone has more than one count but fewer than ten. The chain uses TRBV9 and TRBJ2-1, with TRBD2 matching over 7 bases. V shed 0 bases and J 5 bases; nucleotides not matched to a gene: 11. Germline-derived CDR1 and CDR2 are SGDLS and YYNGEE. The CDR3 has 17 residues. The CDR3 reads CASSVDPPSGVNNEQFF. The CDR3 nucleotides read TGTGCCAGCAGCGTAGACCCCCCGAGCGGGGTAAACAATGAGCAGTTCTTC.

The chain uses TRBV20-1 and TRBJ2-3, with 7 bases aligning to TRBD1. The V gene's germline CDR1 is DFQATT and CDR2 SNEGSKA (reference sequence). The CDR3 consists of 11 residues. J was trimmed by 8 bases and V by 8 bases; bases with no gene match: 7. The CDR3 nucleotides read TGCAGTCTTCGGGACAGCCCTACGCAGTATTTT. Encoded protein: CSLRDSPTQYF.

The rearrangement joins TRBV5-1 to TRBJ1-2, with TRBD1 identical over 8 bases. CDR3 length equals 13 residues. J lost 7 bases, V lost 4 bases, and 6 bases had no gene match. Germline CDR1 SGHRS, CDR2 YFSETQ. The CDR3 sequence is CASSAGQGSGYTF. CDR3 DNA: TGCGCCAGCAGCGCTGGACAGGGCAGTGGCTACACCTTC.

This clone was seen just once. CDR3 in amino acids: CARLKGSVDYGYTF. The DNA of the CDR3 is TGTGCCAGATTAAAGGGGTCTGTCGACTATGGCTACACCTTC. The rearrangement links TRBV2 to TRBJ1-2, with D maybe TRBD1 (5 bases). This CDR3 spans 14 amino acids. Germline CDR1 and CDR2: SNHLY and FYNNEI. V lost 9 bases and J lost 3, with 17 bases in between.

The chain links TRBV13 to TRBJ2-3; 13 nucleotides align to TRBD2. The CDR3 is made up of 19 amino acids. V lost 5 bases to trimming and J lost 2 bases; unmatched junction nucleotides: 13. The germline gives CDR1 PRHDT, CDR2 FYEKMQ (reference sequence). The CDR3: CASSVTGTSGATLTDTQYF. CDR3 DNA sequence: TGTGCCAGCAGCGTCACCGGGACTAGCGGGGCCACACTCACAGATACGCAGTATTTT.

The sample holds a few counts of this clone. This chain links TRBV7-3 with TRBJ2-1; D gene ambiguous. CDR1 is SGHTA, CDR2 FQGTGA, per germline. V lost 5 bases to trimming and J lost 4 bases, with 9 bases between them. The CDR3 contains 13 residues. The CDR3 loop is CASSLGPYNEQFF. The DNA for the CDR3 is TGTGCCAGCAGCCTCGGGCCATACAATGAGCAGTTCTTC.

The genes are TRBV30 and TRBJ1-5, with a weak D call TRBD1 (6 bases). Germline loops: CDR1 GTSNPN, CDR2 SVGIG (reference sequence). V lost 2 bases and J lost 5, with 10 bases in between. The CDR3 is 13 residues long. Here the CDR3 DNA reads TGTGCCTGGAGTCTCGAGGGGGATCAGCCCCAGCATTTT. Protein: CAWSLEGDQPQHF.

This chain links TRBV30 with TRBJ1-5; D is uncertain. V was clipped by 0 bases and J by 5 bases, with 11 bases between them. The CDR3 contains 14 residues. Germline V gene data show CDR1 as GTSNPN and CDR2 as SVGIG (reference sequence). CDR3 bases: TGTGCCTGGAGTGTATCTTTTGGGTATCAGCCCCAGCATTTT. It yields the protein CAWSVSFGYQPQHF.

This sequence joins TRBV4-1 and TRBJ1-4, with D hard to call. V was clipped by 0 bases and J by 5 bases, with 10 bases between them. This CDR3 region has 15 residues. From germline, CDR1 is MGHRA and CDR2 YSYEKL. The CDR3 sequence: CASSQERRINEKLFF. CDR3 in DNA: TGCGCCAGCAGCCAAGAAAGGAGAATAAATGAAAAACTGTTTTTT.

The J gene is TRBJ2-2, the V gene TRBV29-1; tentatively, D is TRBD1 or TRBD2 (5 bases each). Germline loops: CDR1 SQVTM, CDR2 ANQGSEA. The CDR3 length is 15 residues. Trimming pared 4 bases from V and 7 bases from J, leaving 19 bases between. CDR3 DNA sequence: TGCAGCGTTGCGCCCCCGGGCAGGGCGGGCGGGGAGCTGTTTTTT. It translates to CSVAPPGRAGGELFF.

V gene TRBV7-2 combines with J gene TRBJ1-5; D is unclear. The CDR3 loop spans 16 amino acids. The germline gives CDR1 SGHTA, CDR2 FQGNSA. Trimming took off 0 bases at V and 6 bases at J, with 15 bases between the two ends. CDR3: CASSLAGRLVGQPQHF. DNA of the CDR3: TGTGCCAGCAGCTTAGCAGGCAGACTGGTCGGTCAGCCCCAGCATTTT.

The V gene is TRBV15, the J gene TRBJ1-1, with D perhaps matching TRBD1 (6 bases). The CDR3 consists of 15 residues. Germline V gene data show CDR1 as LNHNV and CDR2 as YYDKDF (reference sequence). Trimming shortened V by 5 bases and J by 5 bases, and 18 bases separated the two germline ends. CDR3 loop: CATSVGGAQGTEAFF. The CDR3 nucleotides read TGTGCCACCAGCGTTGGAGGGGCCCAGGGGACTGAAGCTTTCTTT.

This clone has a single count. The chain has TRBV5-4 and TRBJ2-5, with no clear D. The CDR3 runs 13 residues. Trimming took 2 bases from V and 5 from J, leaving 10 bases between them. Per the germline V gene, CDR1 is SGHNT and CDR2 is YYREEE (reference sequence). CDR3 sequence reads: CASSFAARETQYF. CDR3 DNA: TGTGCCAGCAGCTTCGCAGCAAGGGAGACCCAGTACTTC.

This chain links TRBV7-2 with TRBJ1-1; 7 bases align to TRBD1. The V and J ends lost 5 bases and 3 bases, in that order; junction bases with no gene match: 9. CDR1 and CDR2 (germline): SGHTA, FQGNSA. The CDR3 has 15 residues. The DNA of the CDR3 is TGTGCCAGCAGCGGAGGGGACAGCTCGCACACTGAAGCTTTCTTT. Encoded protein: CASSGGDSSHTEAFF.

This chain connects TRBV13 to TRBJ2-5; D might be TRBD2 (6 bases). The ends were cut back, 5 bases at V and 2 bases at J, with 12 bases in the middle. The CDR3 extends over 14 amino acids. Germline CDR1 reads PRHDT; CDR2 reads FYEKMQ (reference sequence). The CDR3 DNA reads TGTGCCAGCAGCGGGAGGACACTACAAGAGACCCAGTACTTC. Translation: CASSGRTLQETQYF. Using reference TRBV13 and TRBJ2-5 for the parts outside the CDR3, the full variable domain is AAGVIQSPRHLIKEKRETATLKCYPIPRHDTVYWYQQGPGQDPQFLISFYEKMQSDKGSIPDRFSAQQFSDYHSELNMSSLELGDSALYFCASSGRTLQETQYFGPGTRLLVL.

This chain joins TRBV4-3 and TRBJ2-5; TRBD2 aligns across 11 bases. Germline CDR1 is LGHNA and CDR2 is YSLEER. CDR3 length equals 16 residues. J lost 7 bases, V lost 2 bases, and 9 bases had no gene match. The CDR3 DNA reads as TGCGCCAGCAGCCAATCTAGCGGGGGGCCCGGAGGGACCCAGTACTTC. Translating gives CASSQSSGGPGGTQYF.

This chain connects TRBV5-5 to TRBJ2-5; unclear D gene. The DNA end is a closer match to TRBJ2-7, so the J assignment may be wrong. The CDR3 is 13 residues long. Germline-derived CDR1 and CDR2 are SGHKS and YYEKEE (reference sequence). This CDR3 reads CASSLVVHYEQYF. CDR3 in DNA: TGTGCCAGCAGCTTGGTCGTGCACTACGAGCAGTACTTC.

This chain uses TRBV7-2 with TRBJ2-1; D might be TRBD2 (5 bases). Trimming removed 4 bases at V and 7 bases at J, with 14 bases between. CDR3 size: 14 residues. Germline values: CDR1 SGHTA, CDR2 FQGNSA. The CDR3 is CASSSSGPINEQFF. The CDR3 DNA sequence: TGTGCCAGCAGCTCAAGCGGACCCATTAATGAGCAGTTCTTC. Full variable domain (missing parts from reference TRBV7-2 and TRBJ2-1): GAGVSQSPSNKVTEKGKDVELRCDPISGHTALYWYRQSLGQGLEFLIYFQGNSAPDKSGLPSDRFSAERTGGSVSTLTIQRTQQEDSAVYLCASSSSGPINEQFFGPGTRLTVL.

This CDR3 reads CASSLVWTGGTGELFF. The CDR3 coding sequence is TGTGCCAGCAGCTTAGTTTGGACCGGAGGAACCGGGGAGCTGTTTTTT. The chain carries TRBV7-2 and TRBJ2-2; possibly TRBD2 for D (5 bases). Germline V gene data show CDR1 as SGHTA and CDR2 as FQGNSA. This CDR3 is built from 16 residues. The V end was cut by 1 base, the J end by 5 bases, with 14 bases between.

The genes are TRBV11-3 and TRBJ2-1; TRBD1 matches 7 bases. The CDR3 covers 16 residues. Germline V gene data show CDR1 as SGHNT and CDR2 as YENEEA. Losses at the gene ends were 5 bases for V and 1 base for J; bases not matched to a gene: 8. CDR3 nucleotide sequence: TGTGCCAGCAGCAAAGGCGACAGGGATTCCTACAATGAGCAGTTCTTC. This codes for CASSKGDRDSYNEQFF.

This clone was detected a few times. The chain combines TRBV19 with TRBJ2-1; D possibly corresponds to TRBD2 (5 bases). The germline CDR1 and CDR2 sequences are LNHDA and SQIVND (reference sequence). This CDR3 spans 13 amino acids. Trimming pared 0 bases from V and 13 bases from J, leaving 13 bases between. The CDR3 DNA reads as TGTGCCAGTAGTATAGATGTTGGTGGACTTCAGTTCTTC. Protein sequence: CASSIDVGGLQFF.

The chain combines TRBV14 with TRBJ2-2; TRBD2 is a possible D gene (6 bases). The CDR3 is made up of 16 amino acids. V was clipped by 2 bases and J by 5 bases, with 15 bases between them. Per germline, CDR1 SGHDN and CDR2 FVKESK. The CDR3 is CASSQRGQGLTGELFF. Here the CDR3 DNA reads TGTGCCAGCAGCCAAAGGGGTCAGGGACTGACCGGGGAGCTGTTTTTT.

The CDR3 here is CSVAYPTGGVRGGTEAFF. CDR3 coding DNA: TGCAGCGTTGCTTACCCGACGGGAGGGGTGCGCGGGGGCACTGAAGCTTTCTTT. The chain links TRBV29-1 to TRBJ1-1, with D maybe TRBD1 (5 bases). Germline lookup yields CDR1 SQVTM and CDR2 ANQGSEA. V was cut by 4 bases and J by 4 bases, with 28 bases left in between. CDR3 length: 18 amino acids.

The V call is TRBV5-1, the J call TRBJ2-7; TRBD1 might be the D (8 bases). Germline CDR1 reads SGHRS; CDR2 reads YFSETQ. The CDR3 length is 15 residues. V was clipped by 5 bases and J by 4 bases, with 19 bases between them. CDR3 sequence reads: CASRREQGGFYEQYF. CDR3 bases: TGCGCCAGCAGGAGAGAACAGGGGGGGTTTTACGAGCAGTACTTC.